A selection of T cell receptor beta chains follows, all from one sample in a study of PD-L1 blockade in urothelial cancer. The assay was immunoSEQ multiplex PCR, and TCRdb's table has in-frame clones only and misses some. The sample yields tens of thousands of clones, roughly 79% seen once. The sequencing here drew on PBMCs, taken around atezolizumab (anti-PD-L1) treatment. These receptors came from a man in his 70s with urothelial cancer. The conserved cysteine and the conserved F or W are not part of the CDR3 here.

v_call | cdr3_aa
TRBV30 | AWSTQGETQY
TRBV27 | ASNFRGEQY
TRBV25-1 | ASSEYGSTPGELF
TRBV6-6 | ASSRAGTEQETQY
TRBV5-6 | ASSFWTSGRVKLTDTQY
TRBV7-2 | ASSLPGGGEPQH
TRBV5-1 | ASGSGTPSTDTQY
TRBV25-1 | ASSDNLADSYEQY
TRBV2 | ASSIPSGANVLT
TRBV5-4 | ASRNTGGADGYT
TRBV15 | ATSRDQGAFNYGYT
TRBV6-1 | ASKGASDQPQH
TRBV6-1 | ASRADTEAF
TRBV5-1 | ASSLAGGVSYEQY
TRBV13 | ASSTRDSGTGELF
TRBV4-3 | ASSQEATSGGETQY
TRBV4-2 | ASSQGGTNTEAF
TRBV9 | ASSAARDRVNGDTQY
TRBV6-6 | ASSYSQGGGRETQY
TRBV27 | ASRAHRGASTEAF
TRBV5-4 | ASSPEWEAEAF
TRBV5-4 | ASSPGGTNEKLF
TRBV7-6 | ASSLRSRPQETQY
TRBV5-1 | ASSLDPLSGTAYNEQF
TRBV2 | ASSVGAVRTDTQY
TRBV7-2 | ASSLRGNTEAF
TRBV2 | ASSIAAGAGSGNTIY
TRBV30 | AWSVQGNQPQH
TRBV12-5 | ASDRQGVGNQPQH
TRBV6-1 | ASSEGPTYQPQH
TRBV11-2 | ASSLVGTGVRAF
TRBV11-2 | ASSSGQTLNEQF
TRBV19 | ASRASGQGWDQPQH
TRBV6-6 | ASIAGTANEKLF
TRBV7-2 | ASSLRGGTDTQY
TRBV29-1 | SVGQSLNEKLF
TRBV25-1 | ASTTGNEQF
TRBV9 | ASSEWGGPNTQY
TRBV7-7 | ASSPGQGQETQY
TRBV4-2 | ASSQLGLAGNTGELF
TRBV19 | ASSAQGYEQY
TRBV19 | ASFDPDSYTEAF
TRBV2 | ASSSLFTGYEQY
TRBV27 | ASSFIGTENTEAF
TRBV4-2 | ASSQGESSGGGPGELF
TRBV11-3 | ASSITGGSTEAF
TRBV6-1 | ASRASGLYETQY
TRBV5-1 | ASSSPRGGSPYEQY
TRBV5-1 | AIFRGGRGLSYEQY
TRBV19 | ASSRGQINSNQPQH